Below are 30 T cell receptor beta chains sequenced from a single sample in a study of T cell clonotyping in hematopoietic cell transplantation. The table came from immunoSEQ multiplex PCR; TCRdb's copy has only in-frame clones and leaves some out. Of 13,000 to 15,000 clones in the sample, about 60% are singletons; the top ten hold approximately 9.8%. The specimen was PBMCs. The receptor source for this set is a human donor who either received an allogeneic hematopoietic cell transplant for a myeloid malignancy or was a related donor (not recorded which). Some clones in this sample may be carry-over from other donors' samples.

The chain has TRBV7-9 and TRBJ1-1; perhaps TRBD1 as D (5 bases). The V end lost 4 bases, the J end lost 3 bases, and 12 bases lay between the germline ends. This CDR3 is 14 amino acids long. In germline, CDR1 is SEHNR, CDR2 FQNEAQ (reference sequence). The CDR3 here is CASSSQGGDTEAFF. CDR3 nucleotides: TGTGCCAGCAGCTCCCAGGGAGGGGACACTGAAGCTTTCTTT. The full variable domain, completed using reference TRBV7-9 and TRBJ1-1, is DTGVSQNPRHKITKRGQNVTFRCDPISEHNRLYWYRQTLGQGPEFLTYFQNEAQLEKSRLLSDRFSAERPKGSFSTLEIQRTEQGDSAMYLCASSSQGGDTEAFFGQGTRLTVV.

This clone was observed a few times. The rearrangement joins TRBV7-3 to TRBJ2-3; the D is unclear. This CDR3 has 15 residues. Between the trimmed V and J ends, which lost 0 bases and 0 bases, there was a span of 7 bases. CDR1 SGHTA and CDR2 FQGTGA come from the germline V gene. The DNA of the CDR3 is TGTGCCAGCAGCTTAACATGGGCTAGCACAGATACGCAGTATTTT. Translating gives CASSLTWASTDTQYF. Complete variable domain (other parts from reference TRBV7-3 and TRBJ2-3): GAGVSQTPSNKVTEKGKYVELRCDPISGHTALYWYRQSLGQGPEFLIYFQGTGAADDSGLPNDRFFAVRPEGSVSTLKIQRTERGDSAVYLCASSLTWASTDTQYFGPGTRLTVL.

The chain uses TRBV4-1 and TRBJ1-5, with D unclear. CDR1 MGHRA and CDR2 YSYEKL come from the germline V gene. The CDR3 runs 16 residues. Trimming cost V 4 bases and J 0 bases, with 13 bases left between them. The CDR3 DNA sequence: TGCGCCAGCAGCCTTATGGACGGCTATAGCAATCAGCCCCAGCATTTT. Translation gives CASSLMDGYSNQPQHF.

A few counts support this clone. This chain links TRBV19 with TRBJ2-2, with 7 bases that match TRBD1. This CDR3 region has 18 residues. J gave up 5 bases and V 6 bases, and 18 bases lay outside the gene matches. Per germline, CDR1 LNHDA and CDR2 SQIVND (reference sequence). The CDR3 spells CASRTNTLTGTRTGELFF. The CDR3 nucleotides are TGTGCCAGTAGGACGAATACTCTGACAGGGACGAGGACCGGGGAGCTGTTTTTT.

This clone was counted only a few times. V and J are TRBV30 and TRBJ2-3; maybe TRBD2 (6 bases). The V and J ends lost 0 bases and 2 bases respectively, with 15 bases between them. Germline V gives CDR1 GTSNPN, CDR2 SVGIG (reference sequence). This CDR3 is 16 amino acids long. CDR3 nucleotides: TGTGCCTGGAGTGTAGGTGGAGCGGGCATCACAGATACGCAGTATTTT. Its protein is CAWSVGGAGITDTQYF.

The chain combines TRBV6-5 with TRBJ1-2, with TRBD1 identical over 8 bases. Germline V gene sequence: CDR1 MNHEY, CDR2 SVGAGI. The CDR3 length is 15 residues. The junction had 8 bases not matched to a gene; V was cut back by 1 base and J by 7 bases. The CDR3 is CASSYFGQGASGYTF. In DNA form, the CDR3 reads TGTGCCAGCAGTTACTTCGGACAGGGAGCTTCTGGCTACACCTTC.

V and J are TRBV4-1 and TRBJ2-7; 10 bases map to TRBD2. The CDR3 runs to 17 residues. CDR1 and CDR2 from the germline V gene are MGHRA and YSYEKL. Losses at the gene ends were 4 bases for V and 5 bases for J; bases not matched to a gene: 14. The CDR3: CASSPIAGGLSRDEQYF. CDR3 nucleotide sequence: TGCGCCAGCAGCCCTATAGCGGGAGGTCTCTCGAGGGACGAGCAGTACTTC.

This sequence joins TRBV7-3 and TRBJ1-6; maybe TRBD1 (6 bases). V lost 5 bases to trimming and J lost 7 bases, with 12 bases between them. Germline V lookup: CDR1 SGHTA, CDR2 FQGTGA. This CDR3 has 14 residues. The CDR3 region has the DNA TGTGCCAGCAGCGGAGGGACAACAAATTCACCCCTCCACTTT. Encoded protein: CASSGGTTNSPLHF.

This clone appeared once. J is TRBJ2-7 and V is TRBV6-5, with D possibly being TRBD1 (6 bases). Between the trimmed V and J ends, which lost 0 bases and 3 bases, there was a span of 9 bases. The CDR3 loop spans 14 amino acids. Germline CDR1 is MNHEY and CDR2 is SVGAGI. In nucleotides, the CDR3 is TGTGCCAGCAGTTACTCGACAGGACGCTACGAGCAGTACTTC. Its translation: CASSYSTGRYEQYF.

CDR3 nucleotide sequence: TGCAGCACCAGGACAGGGGGAGGGCAAGAGACCCAGTACTTC. Its translation: CSTRTGGGQETQYF. The chain is built from TRBV29-1 and TRBJ2-5, with 10 bases that match TRBD1. The J segment lost 2 bases and the V segment lost 8 bases, leaving 8 bases of the junction unmatched. This CDR3 region has 14 residues. Germline loops: CDR1 SQVTM, CDR2 ANQGSEA.

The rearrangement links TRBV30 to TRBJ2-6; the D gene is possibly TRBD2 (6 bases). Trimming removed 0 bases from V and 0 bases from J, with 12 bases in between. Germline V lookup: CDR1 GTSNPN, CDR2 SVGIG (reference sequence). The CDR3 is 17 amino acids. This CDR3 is CAWSVGGVSSGANVLTF. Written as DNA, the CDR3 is TGTGCCTGGAGTGTAGGCGGGGTGAGCTCTGGGGCCAACGTCCTGACTTTC.

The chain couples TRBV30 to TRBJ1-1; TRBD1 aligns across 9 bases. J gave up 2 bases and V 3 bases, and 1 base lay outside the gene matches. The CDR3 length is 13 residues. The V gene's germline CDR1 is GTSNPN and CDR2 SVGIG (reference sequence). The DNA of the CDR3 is TGTGCCTGGAGGGGACAGGGTAACACTGAAGCTTTCTTT. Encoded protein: CAWRGQGNTEAFF.

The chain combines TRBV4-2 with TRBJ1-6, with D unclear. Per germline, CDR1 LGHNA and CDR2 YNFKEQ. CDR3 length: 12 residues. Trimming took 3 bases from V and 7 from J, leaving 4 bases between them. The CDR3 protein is CASSQGNSPLHF. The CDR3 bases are TGTGCCAGCAGCCAGGGCAATTCACCCCTCCACTTT.

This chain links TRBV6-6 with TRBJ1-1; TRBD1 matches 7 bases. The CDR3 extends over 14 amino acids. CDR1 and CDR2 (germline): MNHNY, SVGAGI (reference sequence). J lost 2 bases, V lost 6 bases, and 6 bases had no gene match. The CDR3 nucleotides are TGTGCCAGCAGGACTAGACAGGGTAACACTGAAGCTTTCTTT. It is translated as CASRTRQGNTEAFF.

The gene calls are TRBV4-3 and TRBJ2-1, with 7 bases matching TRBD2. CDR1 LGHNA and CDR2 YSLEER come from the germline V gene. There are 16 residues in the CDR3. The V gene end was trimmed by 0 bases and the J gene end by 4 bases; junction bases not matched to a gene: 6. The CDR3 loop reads CASSQDHGGFYNEQFF. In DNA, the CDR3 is TGCGCCAGCAGCCAAGACCACGGGGGGTTTTACAATGAGCAGTTCTTC.

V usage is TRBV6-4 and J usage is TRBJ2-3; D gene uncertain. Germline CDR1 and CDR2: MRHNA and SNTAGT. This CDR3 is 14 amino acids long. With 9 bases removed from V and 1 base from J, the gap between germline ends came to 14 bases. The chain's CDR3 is CASSRSPGTDTQYF. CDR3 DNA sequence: TGTGCCAGTTCTCGGTCCCCGGGCACAGATACGCAGTATTTT.

The CDR3 reads CATAILRGAGEQYF. For the CDR3, the DNA is TGTGCCACCGCTATTTTGAGGGGGGCTGGAGAGCAGTACTTC. The rearrangement links TRBV28 to TRBJ2-7; D may be TRBD1 or TRBD2 (6 bases each). Germline assignment: CDR1 MDHEN and CDR2 SYDVKM. V lost 10 bases and J lost 7, with 23 bases in between. The CDR3 runs 14 residues.

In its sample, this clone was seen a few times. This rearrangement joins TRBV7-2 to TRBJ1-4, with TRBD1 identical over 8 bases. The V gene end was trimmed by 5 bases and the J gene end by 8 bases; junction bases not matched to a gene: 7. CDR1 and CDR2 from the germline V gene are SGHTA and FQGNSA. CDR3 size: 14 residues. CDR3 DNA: TGTGCCAGCAGCCGCGGACAGGGCAGCGAAAAACTGTTTTTT. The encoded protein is CASSRGQGSEKLFF.

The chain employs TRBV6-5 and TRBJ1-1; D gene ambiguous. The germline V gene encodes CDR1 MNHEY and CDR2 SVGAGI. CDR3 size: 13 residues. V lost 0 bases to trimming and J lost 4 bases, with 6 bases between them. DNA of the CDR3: TGTGCCAGCAGTTACTCGGGCAGCACTGAAGCTTTCTTT. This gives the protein CASSYSGSTEAFF.

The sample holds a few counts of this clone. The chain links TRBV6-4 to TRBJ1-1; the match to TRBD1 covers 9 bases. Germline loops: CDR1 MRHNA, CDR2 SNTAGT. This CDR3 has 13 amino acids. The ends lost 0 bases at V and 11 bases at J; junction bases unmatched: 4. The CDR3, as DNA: TGTGCCAGCAGTGACTCCACAGGGGGCGACGCTTTCTTT. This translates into CASSDSTGGDAFF.

CDR3 sequence: CSAVQGYEQYF. The DNA for the CDR3 is TGCAGTGCTGTACAGGGCTACGAGCAGTACTTC. The rearrangement links TRBV20-1 to TRBJ2-7; tentatively, D is TRBD1 (6 bases). The germline CDR1 and CDR2 sequences are DFQATT and SNEGSKA (reference sequence). This CDR3 comprises 11 residues. V dropped 5 bases and J dropped 3 bases, with 8 bases sitting between them.

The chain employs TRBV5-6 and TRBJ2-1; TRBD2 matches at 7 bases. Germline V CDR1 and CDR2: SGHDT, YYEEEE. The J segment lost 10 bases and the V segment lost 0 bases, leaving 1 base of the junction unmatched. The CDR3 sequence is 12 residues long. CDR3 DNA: TGTGCCAGCAGCTTGGGCGGGAGCGAGCAGTTCTTC. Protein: CASSLGGSEQFF.

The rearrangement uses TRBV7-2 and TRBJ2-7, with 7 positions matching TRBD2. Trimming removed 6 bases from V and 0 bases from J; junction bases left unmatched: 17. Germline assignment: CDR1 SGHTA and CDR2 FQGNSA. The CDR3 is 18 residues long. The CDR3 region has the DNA TGTGCCAGCAGTCTCAGTGGTTCGAGCGGGGTCAGCTCCTACGAGCAGTACTTC. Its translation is CASSLSGSSGVSSYEQYF.

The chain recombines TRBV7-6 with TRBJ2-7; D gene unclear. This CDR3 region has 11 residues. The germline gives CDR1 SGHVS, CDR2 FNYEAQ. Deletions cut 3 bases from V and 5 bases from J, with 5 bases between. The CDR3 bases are TGTGCCAGCAGCTTTACCGACGAGCAGTACTTC. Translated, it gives CASSFTDEQYF.

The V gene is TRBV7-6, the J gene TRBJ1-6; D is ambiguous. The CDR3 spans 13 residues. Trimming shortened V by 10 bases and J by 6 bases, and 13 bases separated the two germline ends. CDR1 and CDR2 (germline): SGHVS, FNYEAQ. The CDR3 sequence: CAIGEAVNSPLHF. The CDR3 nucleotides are TGTGCCATAGGAGAAGCAGTTAATTCACCCCTCCACTTT.

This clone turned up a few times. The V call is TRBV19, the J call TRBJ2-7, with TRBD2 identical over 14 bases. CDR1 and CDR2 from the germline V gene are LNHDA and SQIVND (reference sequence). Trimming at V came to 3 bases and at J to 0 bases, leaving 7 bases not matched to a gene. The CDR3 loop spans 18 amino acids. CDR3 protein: CASSISTSGRGNSYEQYF. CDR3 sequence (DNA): TGTGCCAGTAGTATCTCGACTAGCGGGAGGGGGAACTCCTACGAGCAGTACTTC.

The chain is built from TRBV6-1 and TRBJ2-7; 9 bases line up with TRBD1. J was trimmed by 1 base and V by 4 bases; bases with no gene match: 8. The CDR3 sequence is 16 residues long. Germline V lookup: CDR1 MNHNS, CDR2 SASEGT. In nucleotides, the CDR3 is TGTGCCAGCAGTGCCTACGGGGGGACAGGGTCCTACGAGCAGTACTTC. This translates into CASSAYGGTGSYEQYF.

This CDR3 is CASSSAGPHLYEQYF. CDR3 bases: TGTGCCAGCAGCTCCGCAGGACCTCACCTCTACGAGCAGTACTTC. This chain connects TRBV11-1 to TRBJ2-7; no clear D. This CDR3 has 15 residues. V was cut by 4 bases and J by 3 bases, with 16 bases left in between. From germline, CDR1 is SGHAT and CDR2 FQDESV (reference sequence).

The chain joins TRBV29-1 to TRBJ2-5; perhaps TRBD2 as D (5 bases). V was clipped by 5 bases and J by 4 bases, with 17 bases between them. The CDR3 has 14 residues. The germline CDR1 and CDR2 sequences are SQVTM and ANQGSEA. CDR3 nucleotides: TGCAGCGTTTTCGGTGGAGGAGAGAGAGAGACCCAGTACTTC. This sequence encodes CSVFGGGERETQYF.

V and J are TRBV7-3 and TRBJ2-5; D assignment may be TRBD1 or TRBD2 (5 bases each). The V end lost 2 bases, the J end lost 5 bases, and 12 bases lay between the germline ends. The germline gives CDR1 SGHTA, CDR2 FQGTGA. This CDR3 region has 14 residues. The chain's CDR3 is CASSLFGGRETQYF. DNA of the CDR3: TGTGCCAGCAGCTTATTTGGGGGACGGGAGACCCAGTACTTC.